These 20 T cell receptor beta chains share one sample of origin, sequenced in a study of identical twins (dated by TCRdb to between 2015 and 2016). Library preparation was by 5' RACE. Sequencing used an Illumina HiSeq 2000. The raw public reads went through TCRdb reprocessing: fastp at Q25, MiXCR clone calling, in-frame beta chains kept. Entries that share a CDR3 protein sequence are merged under the most common genes and DNA. This sample gives some 270,000 distinct CDR3 sequences in total; about 9% of them show up just once. Of the sample, 3% to 3.5% falls within the top ten clones. Separately, the same data were catalogued under a study of yellow fever vaccine responses in identical twins.

Sequencing used CD8+ T cells sorted from blood. The receptors shown here come from a woman aged 18-29 years in good health.

This clonotype turned up a few times. The chain joins TRBV7-9 to TRBJ1-1, with D unresolved. CDR3 length equals 15 residues. V was pared by 0 bases and J by 2 bases, with 10 bases between. From germline, CDR1 is SEHNR and CDR2 FQNEAQ (reference sequence). The CDR3 sequence: CASSLALMGNTEAFF. The CDR3 nucleotides are TGTGCCAGCAGCTTAGCGCTCATGGGTAACACTGAAGCTTTCTTT.

This clonotype was detected a few times. The V gene is TRBV24-1, the J gene TRBJ1-5; D not resolved. CDR1 and CDR2 from the germline V gene are KGHDR and SFDVKD. V was shortened by 4 bases and J by 1 base, with 7 bases between the two germline ends. This CDR3 is 14 amino acids long. CDR3 sequence: CATSDLDSNQPQHF. CDR3 coding DNA: TGTGCCACCAGTGACCTTGACAGCAATCAGCCCCAGCATTTT.

Many counts were recorded for this clonotype. This chain links TRBV12-3 or TRBV12-4 with TRBJ2-4, with D tentatively TRBD2 (5 bases). V shed 6 bases and J shed 3 bases, with 15 bases lying between them. This CDR3 comprises 15 residues. CDR3 DNA: TGTGCCAGCAGACCCGGACGGGCGGGCAAAAACATTCAGTACTTC. Its translation is CASRPGRAGKNIQYF.

This clonotype was counted a few times. The chain is built from TRBV12-5 and TRBJ1-1, with no clear D. Per the germline V gene, CDR1 is LGHNT and CDR2 is FRNRAP. V lost 3 bases, J lost 7 bases, and 9 bases lay in between. This CDR3 has 12 residues. The CDR3 nucleotides read TGTGCTAGTGGTTTCGGACCGAATGAAGCTTTCTTT. Translation gives CASGFGPNEAFF.

This clonotype was recorded a few times. The chain carries TRBV5-1 and TRBJ1-5; D ambiguous. V lost 5 bases and J lost 2, with 20 bases in between. The germline V gene encodes CDR1 SGHRS and CDR2 YFSETQ. The CDR3 is 17 amino acids. The CDR3: CASRTPAGRSGNQPQHF. The CDR3 bases are TGCGCCAGCAGGACCCCGGCCGGGCGGTCGGGCAATCAGCCCCAGCATTTT.

This clonotype has a handful of counts. This chain connects TRBV5-1 to TRBJ1-1; TRBD1 agrees at 8 bases. Trimming took 7 bases from V and 1 from J; bases not matched to a gene: 12. This CDR3 spans 16 amino acids. Germline V CDR1 and CDR2: SGHRS, YFSETQ. CDR3 sequence reads: CASVGTGYSGNTEAFF. DNA for the CDR3: TGCGCCAGCGTAGGGACAGGATATTCGGGGAACACTGAAGCTTTCTTT.

This clonotype has just a few counts. The chain is built from TRBV28 and TRBJ2-3; D may match TRBD1 or TRBD2 (5 bases each). Germline CDR1 and CDR2: MDHEN and SYDVKM. With 5 bases removed from V and 6 bases from J, the gap between germline ends came to 12 bases. The CDR3 extends over 13 amino acids. CDR3 residues: CASSRRGPDTQYF. The CDR3 DNA reads as TGTGCCAGCAGTCGTCGGGGCCCGGATACGCAGTATTTT.

The chain links TRBV12-3 or TRBV12-4 to TRBJ2-5; 10 bases align to TRBD1. This CDR3 has 15 amino acids. Trimming removed 2 bases from V and 4 bases from J; junction bases left unmatched: 4. The CDR3 coding sequence is TGTGCCAGCAGTTTATTGGGACAGGGGCTAGAGACCCAGTACTTC. This encodes CASSLLGQGLETQYF.

In DNA form, the CDR3 reads TGTGCCAGCAGTTCATTCCCGGGACTAGCGGAGGAGACCCAGTACTTC. Its protein product is CASSSFPGLAEETQYF. The chain carries TRBV12-3 or TRBV12-4 and TRBJ2-5; 11 bases line up with TRBD2. V shed 4 bases and J 5 bases; nucleotides not matched to a gene: 9. This CDR3 has 16 amino acids.

This clonotype was counted only a few times. The V call is TRBV20-1, the J call TRBJ2-7; 7 nucleotides match TRBD1. V dropped 4 bases and J dropped 3; count of bases not matched to a gene: 9. CDR1 DFQATT and CDR2 SNEGSKA come from the germline V gene (reference sequence). There are 14 residues in the CDR3. CDR3 nucleotide sequence: TGCAGTGCTACATACGGGACAGATCTCTACGAGCAGTACTTC. Its translation is CSATYGTDLYEQYF.

This clonotype came up many times. The V and J genes are TRBV7-9 and TRBJ2-1, with 12 bases fitting TRBD1. CDR1 is SEHNR, CDR2 FQNEAQ, per germline (reference sequence). There are 16 residues in the CDR3. With 5 bases clipped from V and 3 bases from J, the junction kept 5 bases outside the gene matches. CDR3 sequence reads: CASSQGTGGFYNEQFF. CDR3 nucleotides: TGTGCCAGCAGCCAAGGGACAGGGGGCTTCTACAATGAGCAGTTCTTC.

This rearrangement joins TRBV29-1 to TRBJ2-1, with 7 bases identical to TRBD1. Germline CDR1 reads SQVTM; CDR2 reads ANQGSEA. The CDR3 is 14 residues long. V gave up 3 bases and J gave up 12 bases; unmatched junction bases: 14. The DNA for the CDR3 is TGCAGCGTTGAGTTCACCGGGACAGCGGCTCGGCAGTTCTTC. Protein product: CSVEFTGTAARQFF.

The chain has TRBV29-1 and TRBJ1-2; D not certain. Between the trimmed V and J ends, which lost 1 base and 5 bases, there was a span of 5 bases. In germline, CDR1 is SQVTM, CDR2 ANQGSEA. This CDR3 region has 11 residues. CDR3 loop: CSVEGLYGYTF. In DNA form, the CDR3 reads TGCAGCGTTGAAGGCTTATATGGCTACACCTTC.

This chain connects TRBV6-5 to TRBJ2-1, with 8 bases matching TRBD1. Trimming took 4 bases from V and 3 from J; bases not matched to a gene: 5. Per the germline V gene, CDR1 is MNHEY and CDR2 is SVGAGI. The CDR3 has 15 residues. CDR3 protein: CASSLDRVFYNEQFF. CDR3 sequence (DNA): TGTGCCAGCAGTTTGGACAGGGTGTTCTACAATGAGCAGTTCTTC.

This clonotype showed up many times. V is TRBV29-1 and J is TRBJ2-3; 8 nucleotides line up with TRBD1. The V and J ends lost 3 bases and 2 bases, in that order; junction bases with no gene match: 10. The CDR3 spans 16 residues. From germline, CDR1 is SQVTM and CDR2 ANQGSEA. The CDR3 reads CSVDRADRGLTDTQYF. DNA for the CDR3: TGCAGCGTTGATCGAGCCGACAGGGGACTCACAGATACGCAGTATTTT.

Points on this clonotype: This may come from a read error, since a much larger clone is one base off. CDR3 sequence: CASGFLTPQTQYF. DNA of the CDR3: TGTGCCAGCGGCTTCTTAACCCCCCAGACCCAGTACTTC. This chain connects TRBV5-8 to TRBJ2-5; D gene uncertain. CDR1 SGHTS and CDR2 YDEGEE come from the germline V gene. The CDR3 extends over 13 amino acids.

This clonotype appeared a few times. V and J are TRBV20-1 and TRBJ2-3; TRBD2 might be the D (5 bases). This CDR3 spans 15 amino acids. Trimming pared 0 bases from V and 4 bases from J, leaving 14 bases between. Germline V gene lookup returns CDR1 DFQATT and CDR2 SNEGSKA (reference sequence). The CDR3 DNA follows: TGCAGTGCTAGAGAGGGTGGGAGAGGGTCAGATACGCAGTATTTT. The encoded protein is CSAREGGRGSDTQYF.

The chain has TRBV4-1 and TRBJ2-3, with 11 bases lining up with TRBD2. Germline-derived CDR1 and CDR2 are MGHRA and YSYEKL. Unmatched junction bases numbered 7, after V lost 1 base and J lost 4 bases. CDR3 length: 17 residues. CDR3 sequence reads: CASSQVGGGLAADTQYF. DNA for the CDR3: TGCGCCAGCAGCCAAGTCGGTGGGGGACTAGCGGCAGATACGCAGTATTTT.

This clonotype was observed a handful of times. This chain's CDR3 is CASSQDESSGAYEQYF. The CDR3, as DNA: TGCGCCAGCAGCCAAGATGAATCTAGCGGTGCATACGAGCAGTACTTC. The V call is TRBV4-3, the J call TRBJ2-7, with 7 bases that match TRBD2. CDR1 is LGHNA, CDR2 YSLEER, per germline. After removal of 0 bases from V and 4 bases from J, the junction contained 9 bases not matched to a gene. The CDR3 spans 16 residues.

At least ten counts were recorded for this clonotype. CDR3 in amino acids: CATSRENQPQHF. The CDR3 bases are TGTGCCACCAGCAGAGAAAATCAGCCCCAGCATTTT. This chain uses TRBV15 with TRBJ1-5; D is uncertain. The V gene's germline CDR1 is LNHNV and CDR2 YYDKDF (reference sequence). V lost 0 bases to trimming and J lost 4 bases, with 1 base between them. The CDR3 length is 12 residues.